This entry concerns a single T cell receptor (beta chain). These data are taken from a study of blood T cell repertoires in COVID-19. Looking at the study overall: Nucleic acid was either cDNA or gDNA, and it came from T cells, B-cell-depleted T cells, or PBMCs.

Some clones are missing from TCRdb's copy, which holds only in-frame ones; the method was immunoSEQ multiplex PCR. The sample holds around 200,000 clones; 86% are singletons and the top ten take roughly 7.3%. The sample comprised peripheral blood. The source is a woman aged 80 or over in a cohort sampled during active or convalescent COVID-19.

The CDR3 bases are TGTGCCAGCACCATCGGACAGGGTTCGGGCTATGGCTACACCTTC. This codes for CASTIGQGSGYGYTF. The chain employs TRBV9 and TRBJ1-2; 8 nucleotides match TRBD1. The length of the CDR3 is 15 residues. J was trimmed by 4 bases and V by 6 bases; bases with no gene match: 11. The germline V gene has CDR1 SGDLS and CDR2 YYNGEE.